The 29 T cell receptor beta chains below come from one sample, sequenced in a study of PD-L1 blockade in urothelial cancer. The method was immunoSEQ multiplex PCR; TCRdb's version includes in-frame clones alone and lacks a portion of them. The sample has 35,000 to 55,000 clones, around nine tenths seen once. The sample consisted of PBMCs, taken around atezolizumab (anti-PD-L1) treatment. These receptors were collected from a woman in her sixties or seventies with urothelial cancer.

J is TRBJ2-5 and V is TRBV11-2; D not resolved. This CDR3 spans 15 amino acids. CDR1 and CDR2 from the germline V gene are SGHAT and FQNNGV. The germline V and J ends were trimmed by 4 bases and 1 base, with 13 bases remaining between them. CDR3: CASSYLLWSQETQYF. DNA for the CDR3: TGTGCCAGCAGCTACCTCTTGTGGAGCCAAGAGACCCAGTACTTC.

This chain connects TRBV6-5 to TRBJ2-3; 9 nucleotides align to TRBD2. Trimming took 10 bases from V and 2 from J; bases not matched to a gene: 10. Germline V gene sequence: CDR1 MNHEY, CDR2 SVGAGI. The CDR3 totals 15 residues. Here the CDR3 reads CATALSGGLTDTQYF. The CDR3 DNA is TGTGCCACCGCCCTTAGCGGGGGACTCACAGATACGCAGTATTTT.

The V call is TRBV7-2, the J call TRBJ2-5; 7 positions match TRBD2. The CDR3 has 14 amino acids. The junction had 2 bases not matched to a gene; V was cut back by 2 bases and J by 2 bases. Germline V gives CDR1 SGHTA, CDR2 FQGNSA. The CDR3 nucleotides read TGTGCCAGCAGCTTACTACTAGCGCAAGAGACCCAGTACTTC. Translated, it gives CASSLLLAQETQYF.

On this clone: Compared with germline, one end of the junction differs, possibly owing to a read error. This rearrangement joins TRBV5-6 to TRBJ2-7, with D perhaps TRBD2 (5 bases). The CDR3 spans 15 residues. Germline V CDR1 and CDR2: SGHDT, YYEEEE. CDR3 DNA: TGTGCCAGCAGCTTGGAGACTACCTACTCCAACGAGCAGTACTTC. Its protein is CASSLETTYSNEQYF.

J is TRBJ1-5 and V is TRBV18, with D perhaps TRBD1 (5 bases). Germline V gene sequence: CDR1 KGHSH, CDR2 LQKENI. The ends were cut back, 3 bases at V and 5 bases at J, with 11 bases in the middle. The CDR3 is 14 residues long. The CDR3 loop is CASSPMDKDQPQHF. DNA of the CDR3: TGTGCCAGCTCACCCATGGACAAAGATCAGCCCCAGCATTTT. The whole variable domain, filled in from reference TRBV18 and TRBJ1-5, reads NAGVMQNPRHLVRRRGQEARLRCSPMKGHSHVYWYRQLPEEGLKFMVYLQKENIIDESGMPKERFSAEFPKEGPSILRIQQVVRGDSAAYFCASSPMDKDQPQHFGDGTRLSIL.

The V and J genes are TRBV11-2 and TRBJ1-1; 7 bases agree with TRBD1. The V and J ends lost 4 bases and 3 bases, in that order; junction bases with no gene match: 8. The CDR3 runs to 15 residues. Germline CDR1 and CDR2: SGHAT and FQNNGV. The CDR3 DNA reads TGTGCCAGCAGCTCCATCACAGGGGCCTACACTGAAGCTTTCTTT. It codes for CASSSITGAYTEAFF.

The CDR3 reads CASSLGLAGGTGELFF. The CDR3 nucleotides are TGCGCCAGCAGCTTGGGACTAGCGGGGGGGACCGGGGAGCTGTTTTTT. The chain is built from TRBV5-1 and TRBJ2-2, with 14 bases lining up with TRBD2. CDR3 length: 16 amino acids. Germline lookup yields CDR1 SGHRS and CDR2 YFSETQ. Losses at the gene ends were 0 bases for V and 5 bases for J; bases not matched to a gene: 0. Together with reference TRBV5-1 and TRBJ2-2, the CDR3 gives the full variable domain: KAGVTQTPRYLIKTRGQQVTLSCSPISGHRSVSWYQQTPGQGLQFLFEYFSETQRNKGNFPGRFSGRQFSNSRSEMNVSTLELGDSALYLCASSLGLAGGTGELFFGEGSRLTVL.

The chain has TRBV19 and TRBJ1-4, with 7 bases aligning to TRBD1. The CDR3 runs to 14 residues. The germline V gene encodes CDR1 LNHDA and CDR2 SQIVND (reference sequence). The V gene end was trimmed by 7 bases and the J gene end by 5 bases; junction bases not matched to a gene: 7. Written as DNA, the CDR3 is TGTGCCAGTACCCGATTGACAGGGAATGAAAAACTGTTTTTT. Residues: CASTRLTGNEKLFF.

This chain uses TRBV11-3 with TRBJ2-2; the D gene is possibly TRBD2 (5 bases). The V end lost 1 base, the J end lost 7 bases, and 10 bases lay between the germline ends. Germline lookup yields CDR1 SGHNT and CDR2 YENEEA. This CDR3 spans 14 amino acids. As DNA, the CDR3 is TGTGCCAGCAGCTTAGCGAGCGCGGGCGGGGAGCTGTTTTTT. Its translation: CASSLASAGGELFF.

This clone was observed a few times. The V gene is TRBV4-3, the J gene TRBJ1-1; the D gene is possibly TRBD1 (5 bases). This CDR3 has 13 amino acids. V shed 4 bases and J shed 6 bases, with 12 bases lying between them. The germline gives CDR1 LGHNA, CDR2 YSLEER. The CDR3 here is CASSRVEGAEAFF. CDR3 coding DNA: TGCGCCAGCAGCCGCGTCGAAGGGGCTGAAGCTTTCTTT.

CDR3 DNA sequence: TGCGCCAGCAGCCAAGACCGGATGGGTAGCTTAGCCTACAATGAGCAGTTCTTC. Protein product: CASSQDRMGSLAYNEQFF. This chain uses TRBV4-3 with TRBJ2-1; D is unclear. CDR3 size: 18 residues. CDR1 LGHNA and CDR2 YSLEER come from the germline V gene. Between the trimmed V and J ends, which lost 0 bases and 2 bases, there was a span of 17 bases.

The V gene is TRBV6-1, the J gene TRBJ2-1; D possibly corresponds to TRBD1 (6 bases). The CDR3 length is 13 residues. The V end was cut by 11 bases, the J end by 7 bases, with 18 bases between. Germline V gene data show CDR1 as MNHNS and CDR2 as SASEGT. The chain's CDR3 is CALRQGSLNEQFF. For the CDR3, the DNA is TGTGCCCTCCGGCAGGGGTCTCTAAATGAGCAGTTCTTC.

The CDR3 protein is CASTPTAIYGYTF. DNA of the CDR3: TGTGCCAGCACCCCGACAGCAATCTATGGCTACACCTTC. The chain couples TRBV28 to TRBJ1-2; TRBD1 might be the D (5 bases). Germline V gene lookup returns CDR1 MDHEN and CDR2 SYDVKM. The V end was cut by 7 bases, the J end by 4 bases, with 13 bases between. This CDR3 has 13 amino acids.

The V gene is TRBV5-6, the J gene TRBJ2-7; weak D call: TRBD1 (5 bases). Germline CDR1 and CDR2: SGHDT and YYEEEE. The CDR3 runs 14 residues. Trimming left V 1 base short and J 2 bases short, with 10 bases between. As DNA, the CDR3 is TGTGCCAGCAGCTTGTTAGGCAGGGCCTACGAGCAGTACTTC. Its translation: CASSLLGRAYEQYF.

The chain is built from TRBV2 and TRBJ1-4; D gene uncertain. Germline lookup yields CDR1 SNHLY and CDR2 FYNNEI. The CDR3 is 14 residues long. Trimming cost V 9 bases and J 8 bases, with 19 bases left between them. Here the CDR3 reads CASLPDALGEKLFF. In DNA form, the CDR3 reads TGTGCCAGTCTCCCCGATGCACTCGGGGAAAAACTGTTTTTT.

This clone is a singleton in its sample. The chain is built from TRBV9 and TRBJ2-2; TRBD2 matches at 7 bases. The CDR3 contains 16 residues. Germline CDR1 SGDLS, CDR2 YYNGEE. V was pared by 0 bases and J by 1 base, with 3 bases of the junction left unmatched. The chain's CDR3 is CASSVGLAENTGELFF. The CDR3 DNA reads TGTGCCAGCAGCGTAGGTCTAGCGGAGAACACCGGGGAGCTGTTTTTT.

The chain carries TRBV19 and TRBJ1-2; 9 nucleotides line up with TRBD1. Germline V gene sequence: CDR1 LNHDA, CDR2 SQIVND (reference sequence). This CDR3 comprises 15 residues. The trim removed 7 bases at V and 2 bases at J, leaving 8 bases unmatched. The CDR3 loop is CASTHPGTGNYGYTF. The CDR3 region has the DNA TGTGCCAGTACTCATCCTGGGACAGGGAACTATGGCTACACCTTC.

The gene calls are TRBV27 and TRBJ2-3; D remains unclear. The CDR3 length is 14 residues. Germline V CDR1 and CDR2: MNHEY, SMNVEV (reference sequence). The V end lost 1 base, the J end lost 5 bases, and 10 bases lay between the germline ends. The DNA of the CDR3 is TGTGCCAGCAGTTTATGGCCTCCGGGAGATACGCAGTATTTT. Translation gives CASSLWPPGDTQYF.

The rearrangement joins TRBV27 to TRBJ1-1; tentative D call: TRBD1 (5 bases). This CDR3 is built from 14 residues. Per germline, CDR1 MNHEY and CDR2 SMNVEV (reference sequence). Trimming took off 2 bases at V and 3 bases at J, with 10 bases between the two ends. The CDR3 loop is CASSLLDTDTEAFF. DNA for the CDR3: TGTGCCAGCAGTTTACTGGACACCGACACTGAAGCTTTCTTT.

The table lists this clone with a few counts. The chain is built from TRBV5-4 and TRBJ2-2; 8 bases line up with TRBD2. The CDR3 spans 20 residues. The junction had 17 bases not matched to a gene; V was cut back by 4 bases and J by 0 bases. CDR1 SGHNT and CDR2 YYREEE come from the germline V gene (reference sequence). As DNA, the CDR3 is TGTGCCAGCAGCCCGGGACTAGGGGGACTAGGGAGTCCGAACACCGGGGAGCTGTTTTTT. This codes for CASSPGLGGLGSPNTGELFF.

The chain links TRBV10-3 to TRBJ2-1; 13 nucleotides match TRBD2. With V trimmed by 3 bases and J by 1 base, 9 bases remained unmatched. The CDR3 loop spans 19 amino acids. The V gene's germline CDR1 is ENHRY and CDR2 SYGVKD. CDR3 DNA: TGTGCCATCAGTGAACGCGGGACTAGCGGGAAGACGTCCTACAATGAGCAGTTCTTC. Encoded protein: CAISERGTSGKTSYNEQFF.

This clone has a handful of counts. CDR3 sequence (DNA): TGCGCCAGCAGCCAAGGCAGGACAGGAAGCTCCTACGAGCAGTACTTC. As protein: CASSQGRTGSSYEQYF. The rearrangement links TRBV4-3 to TRBJ2-7; 7 bases are a match to TRBD1. J gave up 0 bases and V 1 base, and 6 bases lay outside the gene matches. Germline assignment: CDR1 LGHNA and CDR2 YSLEER. CDR3 length equals 16 residues.

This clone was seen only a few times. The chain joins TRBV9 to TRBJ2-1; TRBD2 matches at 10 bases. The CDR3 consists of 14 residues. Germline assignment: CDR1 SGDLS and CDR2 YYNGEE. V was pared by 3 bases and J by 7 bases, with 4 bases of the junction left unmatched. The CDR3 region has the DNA TGTGCCAGCAGCGCTAGCGGGGGCAGTAATGAGCAGTTCTTC. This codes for CASSASGGSNEQFF.

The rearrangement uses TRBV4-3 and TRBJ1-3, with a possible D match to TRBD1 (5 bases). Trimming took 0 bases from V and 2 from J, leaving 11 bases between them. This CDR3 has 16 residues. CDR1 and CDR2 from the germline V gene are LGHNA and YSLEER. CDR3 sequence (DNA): TGCGCCAGCAGCCAAGAGGAGGGCAGGGCTGGAAACACCATATATTTT. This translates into CASSQEEGRAGNTIYF.

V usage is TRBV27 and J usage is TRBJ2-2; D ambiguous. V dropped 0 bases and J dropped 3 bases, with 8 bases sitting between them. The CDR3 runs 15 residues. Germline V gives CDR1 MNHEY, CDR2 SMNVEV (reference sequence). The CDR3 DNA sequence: TGTGCCAGCAGTTTATCGGTGACACACACCGGGGAGCTGTTTTTT. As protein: CASSLSVTHTGELFF.

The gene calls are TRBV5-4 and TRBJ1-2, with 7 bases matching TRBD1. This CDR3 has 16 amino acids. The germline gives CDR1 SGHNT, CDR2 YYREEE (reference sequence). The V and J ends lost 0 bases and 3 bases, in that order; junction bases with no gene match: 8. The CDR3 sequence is CASSLASQGYDYGYTF. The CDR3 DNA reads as TGTGCCAGCAGCTTGGCCTCACAGGGGTATGACTATGGCTACACCTTC.

For the CDR3, the DNA is TGTGCCAGCTCACTCGGGGGACAGGCCTACGAGCAGTACTTC. The encoded protein is CASSLGGQAYEQYF. J is TRBJ2-7 and V is TRBV18; TRBD1 aligns across 8 bases. J gave up 2 bases and V 4 bases, and 4 bases lay outside the gene matches. CDR1 KGHSH and CDR2 LQKENI come from the germline V gene. This CDR3 is built from 14 residues.

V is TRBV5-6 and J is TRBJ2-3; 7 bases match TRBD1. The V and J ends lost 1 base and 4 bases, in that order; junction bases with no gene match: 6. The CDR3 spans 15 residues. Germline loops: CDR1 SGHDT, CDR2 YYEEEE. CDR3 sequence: CASSLILTGADTQYF. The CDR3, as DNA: TGTGCCAGCAGCTTGATTTTAACAGGGGCAGATACGCAGTATTTT.

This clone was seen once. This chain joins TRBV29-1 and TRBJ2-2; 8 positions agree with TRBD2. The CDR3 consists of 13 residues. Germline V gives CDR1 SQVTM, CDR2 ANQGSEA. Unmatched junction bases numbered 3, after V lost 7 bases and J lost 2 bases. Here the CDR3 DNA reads TGCAGCGGTCGGGGGGGCAACACCGGGGAGCTGTTTTTT. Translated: CSGRGGNTGELFF.